These 22 T cell receptor beta chains were all obtained from the same sample, sequenced in a study of blood T cell repertoires in COVID-19. TCRdb keeps only in-frame clones here, not all; method: immunoSEQ multiplex PCR. The profile covers approximately 97,000 clones, with around nine tenths appearing a single time and roughly 2.1% taken by the ten largest. Source material: peripheral blood. All receptors come from a woman between 50 and 59 years old with COVID-19, enrolled during active disease.

The chain couples TRBV6-6 to TRBJ1-5; D unresolved. Germline assignment: CDR1 MNHNY and CDR2 SVGAGI (reference sequence). Trimming removed 2 bases at V and 1 base at J, with 6 bases between. The CDR3 has 14 residues. CDR3 residues: CASSYRGSNQPQHF. Written as DNA, the CDR3 is TGTGCCAGCAGTTACCGGGGAAGCAATCAGCCCCAGCATTTT.

This chain uses TRBV6-6 with TRBJ2-5, with 11 bases aligning to TRBD2. The CDR3 runs 14 residues. Germline V lookup: CDR1 MNHNY, CDR2 SVGAGI (reference sequence). V lost 6 bases to trimming and J lost 4 bases; unmatched junction nucleotides: 4. Here the CDR3 reads CASRLTSGGETQYF. CDR3 sequence (DNA): TGTGCCAGCAGATTAACTAGCGGGGGAGAGACCCAGTACTTC.

This clone was observed a handful of times. The chain employs TRBV10-1 and TRBJ2-5; possible D gene TRBD1, 6 bases. Germline V gene sequence: CDR1 WNHNN, CDR2 SYGVQD (reference sequence). The germline V and J ends were trimmed by 0 bases and 1 base, with 12 bases remaining between them. The CDR3 has 16 amino acids. CDR3 sequence: CASSESGSGVQETQYF. CDR3 nucleotide sequence: TGCGCCAGCAGTGAGTCGGGGTCAGGGGTCCAAGAGACCCAGTACTTC.

This chain links TRBV7-3 with TRBJ2-3, with D maybe TRBD1 (6 bases). This CDR3 has 16 residues. Trimming took off 4 bases at V and 0 bases at J, with 14 bases between the two ends. The V gene's germline CDR1 is SGHTA and CDR2 FQGTGA. The CDR3 DNA reads as TGTGCCAGCAGCTCACAGGGACCCCTTAGCACAGATACGCAGTATTTT. This sequence encodes CASSSQGPLSTDTQYF.

This chain uses TRBV29-1 with TRBJ2-3, with 7 bases aligning to TRBD2. Germline lookup yields CDR1 SQVTM and CDR2 ANQGSEA. The CDR3 loop spans 14 amino acids. V gave up 2 bases and J gave up 0 bases; unmatched junction bases: 2. The CDR3 protein is CSVESAGSTDTQYF. CDR3 nucleotides: TGCAGCGTTGAATCAGCGGGGAGCACAGATACGCAGTATTTT.

The chain carries TRBV6-6 and TRBJ1-1; a possible D gene is TRBD1 (6 bases). Germline CDR1 and CDR2: MNHNY and SVGAGI (reference sequence). Trimming stripped 4 bases from V and 8 bases from J, with 14 bases between. CDR3 length equals 13 residues. CDR3 residues: CASSSREGTEAFF. The CDR3 nucleotides read TGTGCCAGCAGTTCCAGGGAGGGGACAGAAGCTTTCTTT.

This chain joins TRBV2 and TRBJ1-5; a possible D gene is TRBD1 (6 bases). V was clipped by 6 bases and J by 2 bases, with 14 bases between them. CDR1 is SNHLY and CDR2 is FYNNEI in the germline V gene. The CDR3 has 15 residues. CDR3 protein: CASSKQGLGNQPQHF. The CDR3 nucleotides read TGTGCCAGCAGCAAACAGGGTTTGGGCAATCAGCCCCAGCATTTT. The variable domain in full, completed from reference TRBV2 and TRBJ1-5, reads EPEVTQTPSHQVTQMGQEVILRCVPISNHLYFYWYRQILGQKVEFLVSFYNNEISEKSEIFDDQFSVERPDGSNFTLKIRSTKLEDSAMYFCASSKQGLGNQPQHFGDGTRLSIL.

This clone was counted a few times. The gene calls are TRBV9 and TRBJ2-7, with TRBD2 as a possible D gene (7 bases). The CDR3 is 14 amino acids. The ends were cut back, 2 bases at V and 3 bases at J, with 12 bases in the middle. Germline CDR1 reads SGDLS; CDR2 reads YYNGEE. CDR3 in amino acids: CASSVGGGDYEQYF. The CDR3 DNA sequence: TGTGCCAGCAGCGTCGGAGGGGGGGACTACGAGCAGTACTTC.

The rearrangement joins TRBV29-1 to TRBJ2-3, with 7 bases fitting TRBD1. V lost 1 base, J lost 2 bases, and 9 bases stayed unmatched. CDR1 and CDR2 (germline): SQVTM, ANQGSEA. There are 16 residues in the CDR3. The CDR3 nucleotides are TGCAGCGTTGAAGGGGATCCGGGACAGTACACAGATACGCAGTATTTT. Translated, it gives CSVEGDPGQYTDTQYF.

The gene calls are TRBV12-3 or TRBV12-4 and TRBJ1-2; no definite D call. V was clipped by 3 bases and J by 8 bases, with 10 bases between them. This CDR3 has 12 residues. The CDR3 spells CASSFEGFGYTF. The CDR3 nucleotides read TGTGCCAGCAGTTTTGAGGGCTTCGGCTACACCTTC.

The gene calls are TRBV5-4 and TRBJ1-2, with TRBD1 as a possible D gene (5 bases). V shed 0 bases and J shed 4 bases, with 13 bases lying between them. The CDR3 runs to 15 residues. CDR1 is SGHNT, CDR2 YYREEE, per germline (reference sequence). The DNA of the CDR3 is TGTGCCAGCAGCTTGGACCAGGGTGCCCTCTATGGCTACACCTTC. It codes for CASSLDQGALYGYTF.

The chain is built from TRBV2 and TRBJ2-6, with a weak D call TRBD2 (5 bases). The CDR3 has 15 amino acids. The germline V gene has CDR1 SNHLY and CDR2 FYNNEI. Trimming removed 8 bases from V and 0 bases from J, with 11 bases in between. CDR3: CASLERASGANVLTF. The DNA of the CDR3 is TGTGCCAGCTTGGAGAGGGCCTCTGGGGCCAACGTCCTGACTTTC.

The J gene is TRBJ1-2, the V gene TRBV12-3 or TRBV12-4; D gene unclear. The CDR3 length is 12 residues. Between the trimmed V and J ends, which lost 1 base and 11 bases, there was a span of 11 bases. CDR3 nucleotide sequence: TGTGCCAGCAGTTTAGGGACGAGGGAATACACCTTC. The encoded protein is CASSLGTREYTF.

The chain links TRBV5-1 to TRBJ1-4, with D possibly being TRBD1 (6 bases). Trimming left V 0 bases short and J 8 bases short, with 17 bases between. The CDR3 contains 16 residues. The germline CDR1 and CDR2 sequences are SGHRS and YFSETQ. CDR3 DNA: TGCGCCAGCAGCTTGGGGTCGACAGGCCGGCGGGAAAAACTGTTTTTT. Protein product: CASSLGSTGRREKLFF.

The V call is TRBV28, the J call TRBJ1-1; 7 bases map to TRBD1. This CDR3 spans 15 amino acids. V lost 11 bases, J lost 0 bases, and 12 bases stayed unmatched. CDR1 and CDR2 (germline): MDHEN, SYDVKM. The CDR3 nucleotides read TGTGCCTCGGTAAGGGGGCAGAGAATGAACACTGAAGCTTTCTTT. Amino acid sequence: CASVRGQRMNTEAFF.

This clone was detected once. The rearrangement links TRBV11-3 to TRBJ1-1; 7 bases match TRBD1. V lost 5 bases and J lost 0; bases outside the gene matches: 3. This CDR3 has 14 residues. Germline V gene data show CDR1 as SGHNT and CDR2 as YENEEA. CDR3 protein: CASSGQAMNTEAFF. The CDR3 nucleotides read TGTGCCAGCAGCGGACAGGCCATGAACACTGAAGCTTTCTTT.

The chain is built from TRBV19 and TRBJ2-3; 10 bases agree with TRBD1. The CDR3 loop spans 14 amino acids. In germline, CDR1 is LNHDA, CDR2 SQIVND (reference sequence). The trim removed 11 bases at V and 5 bases at J, leaving 10 bases unmatched. For the CDR3, the DNA is TGTGCCTGTGGGGACAGGGGAGAAAAAGATACGCAGTATTTT. Its translation: CACGDRGEKDTQYF.

The chain has TRBV19 and TRBJ2-7, with a weak D call TRBD1 (6 bases). V lost 7 bases and J 6 bases, leaving 16 bases between the germline ends. Per germline, CDR1 LNHDA and CDR2 SQIVND (reference sequence). The CDR3 runs to 13 residues. The CDR3 protein is CASKERGFGEQYF. DNA of the CDR3: TGTGCCAGTAAGGAGAGGGGGTTTGGCGAGCAGTACTTC.

This clone was observed a single time. CDR3 nucleotides: TGTGCCAGCAGCCCCCCCGGGTTGTTGGCTGAAGCTTTCTTT. This sequence encodes CASSPPGLLAEAFF. V gene TRBV7-7 combines with J gene TRBJ1-1; D gene unclear. This CDR3 is built from 14 residues. Germline V gene lookup returns CDR1 SSHAT and CDR2 FNYEAQ (reference sequence). V lost 5 bases and J lost 6, with 16 bases in between.

V usage is TRBV19 and J usage is TRBJ1-5; no reliable D call. Germline-derived CDR1 and CDR2 are LNHDA and SQIVND (reference sequence). The V gene lost 2 bases and the J gene lost 4 bases, with 6 bases spanning the gap. This CDR3 comprises 13 residues. This chain's CDR3 is CASSIRGNQPQHF. DNA for the CDR3: TGTGCCAGTAGTATACGGGGAAATCAGCCCCAGCATTTT.

The chain links TRBV13 to TRBJ1-2, with D possibly TRBD1 on 6 matching bases. CDR1 is PRHDT and CDR2 is FYEKMQ in the germline V gene (reference sequence). The V gene lost 0 bases and the J gene lost 4 bases, with 12 bases spanning the gap. The CDR3 is made up of 15 amino acids. Here the CDR3 reads CASSLGQGIIYGYTF. CDR3 bases: TGTGCCAGCAGCTTAGGACAGGGAATTATCTATGGCTACACCTTC. The whole variable domain, filled in from reference TRBV13 and TRBJ1-2, reads AAGVIQSPRHLIKEKRETATLKCYPIPRHDTVYWYQQGPGQDPQFLISFYEKMQSDKGSIPDRFSAQQFSDYHSELNMSSLELGDSALYFCASSLGQGIIYGYTFGSGTRLTVV.

The chain joins TRBV19 to TRBJ2-3; 7 nucleotides align to TRBD2. Germline V gene data show CDR1 as LNHDA and CDR2 as SQIVND (reference sequence). The CDR3 totals 15 residues. With 1 base clipped from V and 2 bases from J, the junction kept 3 bases outside the gene matches. The CDR3 region has the DNA TGTGCCAGTAGTATAGGACGGGGGGTCACAGATACGCAGTATTTT. Residues: CASSIGRGVTDTQYF.